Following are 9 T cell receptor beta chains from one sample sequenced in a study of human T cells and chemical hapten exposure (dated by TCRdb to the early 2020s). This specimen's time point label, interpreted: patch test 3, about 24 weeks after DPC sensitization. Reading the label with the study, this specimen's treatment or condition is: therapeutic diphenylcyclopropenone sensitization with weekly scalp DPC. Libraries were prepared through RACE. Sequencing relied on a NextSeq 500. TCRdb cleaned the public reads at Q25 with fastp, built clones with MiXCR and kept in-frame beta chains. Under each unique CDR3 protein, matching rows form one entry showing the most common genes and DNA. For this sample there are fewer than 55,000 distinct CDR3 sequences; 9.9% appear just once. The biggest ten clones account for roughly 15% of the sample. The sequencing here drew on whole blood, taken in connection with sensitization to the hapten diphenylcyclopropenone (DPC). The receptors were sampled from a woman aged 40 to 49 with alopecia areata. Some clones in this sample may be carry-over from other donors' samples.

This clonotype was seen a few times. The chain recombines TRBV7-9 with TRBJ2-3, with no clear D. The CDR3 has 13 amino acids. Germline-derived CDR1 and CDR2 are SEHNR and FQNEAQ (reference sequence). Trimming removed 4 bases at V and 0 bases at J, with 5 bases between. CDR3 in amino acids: CASSSLSTDTQYF. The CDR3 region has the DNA TGTGCCAGCAGCTCCCTAAGCACAGATACGCAGTATTTT.

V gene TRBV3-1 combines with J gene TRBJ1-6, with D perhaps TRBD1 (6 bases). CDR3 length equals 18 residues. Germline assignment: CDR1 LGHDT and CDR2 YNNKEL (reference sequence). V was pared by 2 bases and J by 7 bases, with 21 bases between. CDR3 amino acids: CASSQSNRGQTRNSPLHF. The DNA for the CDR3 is TGTGCCAGCAGCCAATCGAATCGCGGACAGACCCGGAATTCACCCCTCCACTTT.

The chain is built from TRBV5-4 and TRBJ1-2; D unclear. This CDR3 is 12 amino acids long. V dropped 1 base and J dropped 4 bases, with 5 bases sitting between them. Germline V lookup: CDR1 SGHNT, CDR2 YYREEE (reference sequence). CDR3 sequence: CASSLSGYGYTF. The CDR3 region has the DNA TGTGCCAGCAGCTTGTCGGGCTATGGCTACACCTTC.

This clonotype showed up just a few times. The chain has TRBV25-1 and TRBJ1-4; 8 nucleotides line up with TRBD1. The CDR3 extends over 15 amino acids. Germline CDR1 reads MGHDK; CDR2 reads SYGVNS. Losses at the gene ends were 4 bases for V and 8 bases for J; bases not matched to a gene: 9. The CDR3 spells CASSGYWTGNEKLFF. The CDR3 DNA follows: TGTGCCAGCAGTGGATATTGGACAGGGAACGAAAAACTGTTTTTT.

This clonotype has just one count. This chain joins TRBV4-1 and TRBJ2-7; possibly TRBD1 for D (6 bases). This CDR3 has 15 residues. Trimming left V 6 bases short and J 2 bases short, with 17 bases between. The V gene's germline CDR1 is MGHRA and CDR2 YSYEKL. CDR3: CASSGLTGNPYEQYF. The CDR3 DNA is TGCGCCAGCAGTGGCCTAACAGGGAATCCCTACGAGCAGTACTTC.

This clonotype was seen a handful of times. The CDR3 coding sequence is TGTGCCAGCAGTCTGAATGCGAACACTGAAGCTTTCTTT. As protein: CASSLNANTEAFF. The rearrangement links TRBV6-2 or TRBV6-3 to TRBJ1-1; D gene unclear. V gave up 5 bases and J gave up 1 base, with 8 bases separating them. The CDR3 is made up of 13 amino acids. Germline CDR1 is MNHEY and CDR2 is SVGEGT.

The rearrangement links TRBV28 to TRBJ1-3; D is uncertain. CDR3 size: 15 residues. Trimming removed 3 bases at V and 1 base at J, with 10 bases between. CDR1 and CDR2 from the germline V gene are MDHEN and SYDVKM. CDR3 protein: CASSFQSPSGNTIYF. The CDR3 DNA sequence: TGTGCCAGCAGTTTTCAGTCTCCTTCTGGAAACACCATATATTTT.

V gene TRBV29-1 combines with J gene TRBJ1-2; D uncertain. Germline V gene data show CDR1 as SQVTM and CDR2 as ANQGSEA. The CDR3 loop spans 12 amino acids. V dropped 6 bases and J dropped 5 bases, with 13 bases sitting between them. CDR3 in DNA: TGCAGCGTGCCCTTGGACGTTTATGGCTACACCTTC. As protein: CSVPLDVYGYTF.

The CDR3 spells CASSLSASGGQETQYF. The CDR3 nucleotides read TGTGCCAGCAGCTTGTCCGCTAGCGGGGGGCAAGAGACCCAGTACTTC. V is TRBV5-4 and J is TRBJ2-5; 11 bases align to TRBD2. The CDR3 loop spans 16 amino acids. With 1 base clipped from V and 2 bases from J, the junction kept 4 bases outside the gene matches. Per the germline V gene, CDR1 is SGHNT and CDR2 is YYREEE (reference sequence).